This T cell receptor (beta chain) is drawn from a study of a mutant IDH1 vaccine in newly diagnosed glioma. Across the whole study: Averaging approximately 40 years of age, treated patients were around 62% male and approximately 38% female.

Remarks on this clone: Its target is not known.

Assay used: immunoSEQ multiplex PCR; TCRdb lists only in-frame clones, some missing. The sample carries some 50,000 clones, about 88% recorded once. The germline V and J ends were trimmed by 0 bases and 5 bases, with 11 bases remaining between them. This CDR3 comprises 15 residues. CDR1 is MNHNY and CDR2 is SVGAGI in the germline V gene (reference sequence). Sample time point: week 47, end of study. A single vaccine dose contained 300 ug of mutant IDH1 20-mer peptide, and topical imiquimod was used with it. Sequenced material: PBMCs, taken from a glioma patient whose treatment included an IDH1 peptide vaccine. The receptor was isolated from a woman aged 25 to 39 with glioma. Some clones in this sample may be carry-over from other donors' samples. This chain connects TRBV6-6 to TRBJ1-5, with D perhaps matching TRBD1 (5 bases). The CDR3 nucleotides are TGTGCCAGCAGTTACTCCCAGGGAGGGGATCAGCCCCAGCATTTT. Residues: CASSYSQGGDQPQHF.